The rows below give T cell receptor beta chains drawn from one sample of a study of T cell responses to AZD1222 COVID-19 vaccine. Sequencing used immunoSEQ multiplex PCR; TCRdb keeps in-frame clones, though not all of them. The sample holds about 34,000 clones; approximately 91% are singletons and the top ten take around 7%. The source was peripheral blood, collected on day 0 of AZD1222 vaccination. These receptors were taken from an adult in good health. The CDR3 runs from the conserved cysteine through the conserved F or W. D genes are given only for firm matches. Rows give clone size only sometimes, using once, few, many, or a class for an expanded clone.

14,NA,TRBJ1-2,TRBV16,NA,TGTGCCAGCAGCCAATCCGGGATCGATATGGCTAACACCTTC,CASSQSGIDMANTF
15,NA,TRBJ2-7,TRBV4-2,NA,TGTGCCAGCAGCCACCTCGGGACGGACTCCTACGAGCAGTACTTC,CASSHLGTDSYEQYF
12,few,TRBJ1-2,TRBV19,NA,TGTGCCAGTAGTACAGGGTTCGACGGCTACACCTTC,CASSTGFDGYTF
13,NA,TRBJ2-7,TRBV10-3,NA,TGTGCCATTGGGGGGGCAGGAGCCTACGAGCAGTACTTC,CAIGGAGAYEQYF
16,NA,TRBJ1-6,TRBV28,TRBD1,TGTGCCAGCAGCACCCCCTCCACAGGGGTTGGTTCACCCCTCCACTTT,CASSTPSTGVGSPLHF
16,NA,TRBJ2-7,TRBV5-1,TRBD2,TGCGCCAGCAGCCCAGAGACCGGAGCGGGGGCCTACGAGCAGTACTTC,CASSPETGAGAYEQYF
14,NA,TRBJ2-3,TRBV2,TRBD1,TGTGCCAGCGGACGACAGGGTATTGCAGATACGCAGTATTTT,CASGRQGIADTQYF
15,NA,TRBJ2-7,TRBV28,TRBD1,TGTGCCAGCAGCCCAGGGACAGGCGAAAACTACGAGCAGTACTTC,CASSPGTGENYEQYF
16,NA,TRBJ2-3,TRBV5-1,NA,TGCGCCAGCAGCTTTGCCGAATCCAAAGCGTCGGATACGCAGTATTTT,CASSFAESKASDTQYF
14,NA,TRBJ1-5,TRBV18,NA,TGTGCCAGCTCACCACAGTCACAGAATCAGCCCCAGCATTTT,CASSPQSQNQPQHF
14,NA,TRBJ1-4,TRBV5-4,TRBD1,TGTGCCAGCAGCTGGGGACAGGGGTCTGAAAAACTGTTTTTT,CASSWGQGSEKLFF
15,NA,TRBJ2-7,TRBV7-3,NA,TGTGCCAGCAGCTTGTCCTCAGGGGAAATCTACGAGCAGTACTTC,CASSLSSGEIYEQYF
13,once,TRBJ1-4,TRBV5-1,NA,TGCGCCAGCAGCTTAGTAGGTGGGGGAGAACTGTTTTTT,CASSLVGGGELFF
11,few,TRBJ1-2,TRBV5-4,NA,TGTGCCAGCAGCGCGAACTATGGCTACACCTTC,CASSANYGYTF
15,NA,TRBJ2-7,TRBV18,TRBD1,TGTGCCAGCTCACCACGCGACAGGGGGCAGGGCGAGCAGTACTTC,CASSPRDRGQGEQYF
16,few,TRBJ1-5,TRBV6-1,NA,TGTGCCAGCAGTGACCCTACTTCCGGGGTACCTCAGCCCCAGCATTTT,CASSDPTSGVPQPQHF
15,few,TRBJ2-7,TRBV6-2/TRBV6-3,TRBD1,TGTGCCAGCAGTTACGTGGACAGGCCGTCCTACGAGCAGTACTTC,CASSYVDRPSYEQYF
19,NA,TRBJ2-3,TRBV19,NA,TGTGCCAGTAGTATAATTTCGGGTAGCGGATATATTAGCACAGATACGCAGTATTTT,CASSIISGSGYISTDTQYF
16,NA,TRBJ2-1,TRBV24-1,TRBD2,TGTGCCACCAGTGACCCAGGGACTAGCGGTTACAATGAGCAGTTCTTC,CATSDPGTSGYNEQFF
15,NA,TRBJ1-5,TRBV27,NA,TGTGCCAGCAGTCCCAGTGGGCATAGCAATCAGCCCCAGCATTTT,CASSPSGHSNQPQHF
12,NA,TRBJ1-1,TRBV12-5,NA,TGTGCTAGTGGCAGGACCTGGGTCCCAGCTTTCTTT,CASGRTWVPAFF
15,NA,TRBJ1-2,TRBV14,NA,TGTGCCAGCAGCCAAAGGTCGGGGTCAGCGCTCGGCTACACCTTC,CASSQRSGSALGYTF
11,NA,TRBJ2-7,TRBV29-1,NA,TGCAGCGGCGGACAGTACTACGAGCAGTACTTC,CSGGQYYEQYF
16,NA,TRBJ2-1,TRBV5-6,TRBD2,TGTGCCAGCAGCTTAATCCCCCGGGGGGGATACAATGAGCAGTTCTTC,CASSLIPRGGYNEQFF
14,NA,TRBJ2-7,TRBV18,NA,TGTGCCAGCTCACCACCCGGACTACTCTACGAGCAGTACTTC,CASSPPGLLYEQYF
13,NA,TRBJ2-5,TRBV11-3,NA,TGTGCCAGCAGCTTAACCCGCGTGGAGACCCAGTACTTC,CASSLTRVETQYF
14,once,TRBJ2-1,TRBV29-1,NA,TGCAGCGTTATCTTGGGCAGGGACTGGGATGAGCAGTTCTTC,CSVILGRDWDEQFF
13,NA,TRBJ1-2,TRBV3-1/TRBV3-2,TRBD1,TGTGCCAGCACCCCGACAGGGAGGAATGGCTACACCTTC,CASTPTGRNGYTF
15,NA,TRBJ2-7,TRBV6-5,NA,TGTGCCAGCAGGGCCCCCCTCACCGTCAGGGGCAAGCAGTACTTC,CASRAPLTVRGKQYF
14,NA,TRBJ2-2,TRBV19,NA,TGTGCCAGCCGGCGGCAGGGGAACACCGGGGAGCTGTTTTTT,CASRRQGNTGELFF
15,NA,TRBJ1-4,TRBV6-5,NA,TGTGCCAGCACACCGACGGGTGCAACTAATGAAAAACTGTTTTTT,CASTPTGATNEKLFF
15,NA,TRBJ2-5,TRBV7-2,TRBD2,TGTGCCAGCAGCTTAACCGGGACTAGGGAAGAGACCCAGTACTTC,CASSLTGTREETQYF
13,NA,TRBJ2-5,TRBV5-6,NA,TGTGCCAGCAGCTTGAGGAGTGGGGGGACCCAGTACTTC,CASSLRSGGTQYF
13,NA,TRBJ2-1,TRBV4-3,TRBD1,TGCGCCAGCAGCCACCGACAGGGCGACGAGCAGTTCTTC,CASSHRQGDEQFF
12,NA,TRBJ2-2,TRBV9,NA,TGTGCCAGCAGCGTAGCCACCGGGGAGCTGTTTTTT,CASSVATGELFF
12,NA,TRBJ2-2,TRBV7-9,NA,TGTGCCAGCGACAGGGACTTTGGGGAGCTGTTTTTT,CASDRDFGELFF
16,NA,TRBJ2-1,TRBV6-9,TRBD2,TGTGCCAGCAGTGCGGGACTAGCGGTATTCTACAATGAGCAGTTCTTC,CASSAGLAVFYNEQFF
12,NA,TRBJ2-7,TRBV14,NA,TGTGCCAGCAGCCAAGATGACTACGAGCAGTACTTC,CASSQDDYEQYF
14,NA,TRBJ1-2,TRBV28,NA,TGTGCCAGCAGTTCCACGGACCGTATTCATGGCTACACCTTC,CASSSTDRIHGYTF
13,NA,TRBJ2-2,TRBV5-1,NA,TGCGCCAGCAGCTCTGGAGGGCCCGGGGAGCTGTTTTTT,CASSSGGPGELFF
19,NA,TRBJ1-4,TRBV6-1,TRBD1,TGTGCCAGCAGTGTTCCGGGACAGGGAAGGGGGGGCCTTAATGAAAAACTGTTTTTT,CASSVPGQGRGGLNEKLFF
18,NA,TRBJ2-3,TRBV5-8,NA,TGTGCCAGCAGCTTGTCAGCGACACCTGGACAAATGTGGGATACGCAGTATTTT,CASSLSATPGQMWDTQYF
15,NA,TRBJ1-1,TRBV6-5,TRBD1,TGTGCCAGCAGGAAGGACGACAGGGGGGACACTGAAGCTTTCTTT,CASRKDDRGDTEAFF
14,NA,TRBJ2-7,TRBV6-6,NA,TGTGCCAGCAGGGGGGGCGGCGGTGGCTCCGAGCAGTACTTC,CASRGGGGGSEQYF
13,NA,TRBJ2-1,TRBV12-3/TRBV12-4,NA,TGTGCCAGCACCTCCGGGAACGACAATGAGCAGTTCTTC,CASTSGNDNEQFF
15,NA,TRBJ2-5,TRBV6-5,NA,TGTGCCAGCAGTTATATGGGGCATTACCAAGAGACCCAGTACTTC,CASSYMGHYQETQYF